The entry below gives a single T cell receptor beta chain sequence along with its context. The CDR3 is 16 residues long. Germline values: CDR1 SGHDT, CDR2 YYEEEE. V was clipped by 1 base and J by 3 bases, with 17 bases between them. Using immunoSEQ multiplex PCR, the repertoire was profiled, and TCRdb retains in-frame clones only, with some absent. Among 90,000 to 140,000 clones listed, about 81% were seen once. The entry originates in a study of T cell responses to AZD1222 COVID-19 vaccine. Specimen: peripheral blood, collected on day 0 of AZD1222 vaccination. This chain links TRBV5-6 with TRBJ2-7; perhaps TRBD1 as D (6 bases). This TCR was sampled from an adult in good health. The CDR3 DNA follows: TGTGCCAGCAGCTTGTCCCCACAGGGCGTCCTCTACGAGCAGTACTTC. Its protein product is CASSLSPQGVLYEQYF.